The 2 T cell receptor beta chains presented below share a single source sample, sequenced in a study of graft-versus-host responses after intestinal transplantation. The data were produced by immunoSEQ multiplex PCR, yet TCRdb's version contains in-frame clones alone and is incomplete. The sample includes 90,000 to 150,000 clones, roughly 93% of them seen just once. Their antigens remain unidentified. This specimen was unstimulated CD4+ T cells sorted from spleen or lymph node cells, taken before intestinal transplant. All receptors come from a human donor who received an intestinal transplant.

V usage is TRBV28 and J usage is TRBJ2-7; weak D call: TRBD1 (6 bases). The CDR3 loop spans 14 amino acids. The V and J ends lost 6 bases and 3 bases respectively, with 15 bases between them. CDR1 is MDHEN and CDR2 is SYDVKM in the germline V gene. In DNA, the CDR3 is TGTGCCAGCAGATCGACAGGCAGAAGCTACGAGCAGTACTTC. Translated: CASRSTGRSYEQYF.

V usage is TRBV5-4 and J usage is TRBJ2-2; D perhaps matches TRBD2 (5 bases). V lost 1 base and J lost 4, with 11 bases in between. CDR1 and CDR2 (germline): SGHNT, YYREEE (reference sequence). CDR3 length: 15 amino acids. The CDR3 DNA follows: TGTGCCAGCAGCTTGTCCACTAGGCTCACCGGGGAGCTGTTTTTT. Protein: CASSLSTRLTGELFF.